The present T cell receptor beta chain was sequenced within a study of OX40 agonist ivuxolimab in advanced cancers. Study details: Eligibility rules accepted prior anti-PD-1, anti-PD-L1 or anti-CTLA-4 therapy, and 40% had some. Study-level findings and limits: No determination was made of the antigen specificity of the expanded peripheral T cells. Near-lowest levels of clonal expansion characterized partial responders at 0.1-3.0 mg/kg. At doses 0.1 to 3.0 mg/kg, CD4+ and CD8+ clones expanded.

With 3 bases removed from V and 0 bases from J, the gap between germline ends came to 9 bases. The CDR3 has 14 amino acids. Per germline, CDR1 KGHSH and CDR2 LQKENI. Concerning this clone itself: Antigen specificity is unknown.

Profiling relied on immunoSEQ multiplex PCR, and the TCRdb table lists in-frame clones only, not all of them. The sample has about 140,000 clones, just over 90% seen once. Material: CD4+ or CD8+ T cells sorted from blood, obtained in a trial of the OX40 agonist ivuxolimab. The sequence was collected from an adult with an advanced solid tumor such as melanoma, head and neck, liver or kidney cancer. The gene calls are TRBV18 and TRBJ2-7; D unclear. Here the CDR3 reads CASSPERNSYEQYF. In DNA form, the CDR3 reads TGTGCCAGCTCACCTGAGCGTAACTCCTACGAGCAGTACTTC.